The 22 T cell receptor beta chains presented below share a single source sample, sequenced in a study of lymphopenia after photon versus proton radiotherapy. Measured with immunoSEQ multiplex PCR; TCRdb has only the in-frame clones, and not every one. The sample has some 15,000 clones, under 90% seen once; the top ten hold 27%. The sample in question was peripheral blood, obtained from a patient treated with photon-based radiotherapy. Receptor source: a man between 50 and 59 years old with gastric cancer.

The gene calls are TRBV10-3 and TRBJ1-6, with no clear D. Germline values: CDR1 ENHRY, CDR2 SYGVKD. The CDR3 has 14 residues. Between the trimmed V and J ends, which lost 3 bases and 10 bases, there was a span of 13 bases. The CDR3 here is CAISDRTGLSPLHF. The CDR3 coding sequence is TGTGCCATCAGTGATCGGACTGGCCTATCACCCCTCCACTTT.

CDR3 sequence (DNA): TGTGCCAGCAGCCCAAACAGGATCTCATACACTGAAGCTTTCTTT. Translated, it gives CASSPNRISYTEAFF. V is TRBV7-8 and J is TRBJ1-1; TRBD1 is a possible D gene (5 bases). Trimming pared 5 bases from V and 3 bases from J, leaving 16 bases between. The CDR3 extends over 15 amino acids. Per the germline V gene, CDR1 is SGHVS and CDR2 is FQNEAQ.

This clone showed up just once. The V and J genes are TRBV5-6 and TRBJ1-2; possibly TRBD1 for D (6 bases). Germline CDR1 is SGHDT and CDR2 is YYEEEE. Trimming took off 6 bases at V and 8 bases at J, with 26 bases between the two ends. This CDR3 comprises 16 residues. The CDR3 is CASTFTGNGGLGGYTF. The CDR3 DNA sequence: TGTGCCAGCACCTTTACAGGGAATGGGGGACTTGGAGGCTACACCTTC.

CDR3 DNA: TGCAGCGTTAACAGGGGAGATACGCAGTATTTT. Amino acids: CSVNRGDTQYF. The gene calls are TRBV29-1 and TRBJ2-3; 7 nucleotides match TRBD1. J gave up 5 bases and V 5 bases, and 1 base lay outside the gene matches. This CDR3 is built from 11 residues. Germline assignment: CDR1 SQVTM and CDR2 ANQGSEA.

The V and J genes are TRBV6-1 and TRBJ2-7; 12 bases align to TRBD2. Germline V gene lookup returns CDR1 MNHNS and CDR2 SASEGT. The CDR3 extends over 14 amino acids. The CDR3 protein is CASSESLGLAGPNV. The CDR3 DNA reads TGTGCCAGCAGTGAAAGTCTGGGACTAGCGGGTCCCAACGTC.

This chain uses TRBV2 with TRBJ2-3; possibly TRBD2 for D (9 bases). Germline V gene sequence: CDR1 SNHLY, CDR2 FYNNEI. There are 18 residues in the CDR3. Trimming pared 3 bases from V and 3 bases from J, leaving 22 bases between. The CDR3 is CASSDSAGGQGATDTQYF. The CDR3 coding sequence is TGTGCCAGCAGTGATAGTGCGGGGGGGCAGGGGGCTACAGATACGCAGTATTTT.

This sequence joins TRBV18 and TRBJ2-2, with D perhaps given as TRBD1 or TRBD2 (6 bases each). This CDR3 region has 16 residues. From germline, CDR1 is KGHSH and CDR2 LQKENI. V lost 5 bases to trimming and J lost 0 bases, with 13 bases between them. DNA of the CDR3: TGTGCCAGCTCATACGGACAGCGGGCGAACACCGGGGAGCTGTTTTTT. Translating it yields CASSYGQRANTGELFF.

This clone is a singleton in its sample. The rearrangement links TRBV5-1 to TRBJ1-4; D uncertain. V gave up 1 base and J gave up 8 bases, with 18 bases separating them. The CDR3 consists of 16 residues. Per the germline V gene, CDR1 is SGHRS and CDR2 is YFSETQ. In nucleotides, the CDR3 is TGCGCCAGCAGCTTGACCGCAGGACTTAGAGGGGAAAAACTGTTTTTT. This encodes CASSLTAGLRGEKLFF.

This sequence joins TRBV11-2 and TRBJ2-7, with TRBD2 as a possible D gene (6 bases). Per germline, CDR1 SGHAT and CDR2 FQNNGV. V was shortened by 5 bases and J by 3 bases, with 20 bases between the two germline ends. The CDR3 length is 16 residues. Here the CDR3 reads CASSPLAGRTYYEQYF. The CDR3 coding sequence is TGTGCCAGCAGCCCTCTGGCGGGGCGTACATACTACGAGCAGTACTTC. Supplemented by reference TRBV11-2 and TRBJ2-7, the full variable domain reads EAGVAQSPRYKIIEKRQSVAFWCNPISGHATLYWYQQILGQGPKLLIQFQNNGVVDDSQLPKDRFSAERLKGVDSTLKIQPAKLEDSAVYLCASSPLAGRTYYEQYFGPGTRLTVT.

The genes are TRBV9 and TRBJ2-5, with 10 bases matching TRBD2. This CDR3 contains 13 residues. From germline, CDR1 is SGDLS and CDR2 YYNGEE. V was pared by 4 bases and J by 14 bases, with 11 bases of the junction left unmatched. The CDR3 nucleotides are TGTGCCAGCAGCTTGCGACTAGCGGGCGGACCATACTTC. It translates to CASSLRLAGGPYF.

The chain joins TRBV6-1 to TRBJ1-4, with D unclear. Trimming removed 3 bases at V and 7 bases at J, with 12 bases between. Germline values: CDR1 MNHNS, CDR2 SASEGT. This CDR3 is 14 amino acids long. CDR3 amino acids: CASSESIRSEKLFF. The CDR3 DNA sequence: TGTGCCAGCAGTGAGTCCATCAGGTCTGAAAAACTGTTTTTT.

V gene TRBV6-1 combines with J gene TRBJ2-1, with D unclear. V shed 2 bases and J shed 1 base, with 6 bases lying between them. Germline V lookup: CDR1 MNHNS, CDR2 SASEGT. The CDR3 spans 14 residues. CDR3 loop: CASSERASYNEQFF. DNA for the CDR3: TGTGCCAGCAGTGAAAGGGCATCCTACAATGAGCAGTTCTTC.

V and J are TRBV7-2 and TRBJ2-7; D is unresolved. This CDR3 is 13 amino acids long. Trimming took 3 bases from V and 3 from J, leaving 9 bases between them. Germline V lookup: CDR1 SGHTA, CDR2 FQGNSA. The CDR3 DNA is TGTGCCAGCAGCTTGTCAGGTATCTACGAGCAGTACGTC. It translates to CASSLSGIYEQYV.

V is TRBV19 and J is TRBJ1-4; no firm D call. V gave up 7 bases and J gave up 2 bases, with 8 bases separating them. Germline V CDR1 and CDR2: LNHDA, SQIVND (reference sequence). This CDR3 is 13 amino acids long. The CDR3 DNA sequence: TGTGCCAGTATGGGGTTTACTAATGAAAAACTGTTTTTT. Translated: CASMGFTNEKLFF.

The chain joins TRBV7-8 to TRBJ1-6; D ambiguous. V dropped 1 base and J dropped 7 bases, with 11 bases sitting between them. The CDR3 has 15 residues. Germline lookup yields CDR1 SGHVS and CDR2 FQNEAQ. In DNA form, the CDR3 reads TGTGCCAGCAGCTTAGTGTCGGCCTCAAATTCACCCCTCCACTTT. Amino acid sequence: CASSLVSASNSPLHF.

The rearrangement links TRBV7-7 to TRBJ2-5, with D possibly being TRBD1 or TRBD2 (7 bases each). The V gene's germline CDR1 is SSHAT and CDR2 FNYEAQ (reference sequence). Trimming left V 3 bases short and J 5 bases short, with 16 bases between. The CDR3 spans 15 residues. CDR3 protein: CASSFREGAGETQYF. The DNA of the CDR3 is TGTGCCAGCAGCTTTAGGGAGGGGGCAGGGGAGACCCAGTACTTC.

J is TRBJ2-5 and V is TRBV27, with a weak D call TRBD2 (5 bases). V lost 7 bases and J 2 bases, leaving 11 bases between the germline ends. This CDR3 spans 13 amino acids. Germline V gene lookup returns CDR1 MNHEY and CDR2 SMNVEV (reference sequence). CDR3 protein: CASTRGKQETQYF. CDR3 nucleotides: TGTGCCAGCACCCGAGGGAAGCAAGAGACCCAGTACTTC.

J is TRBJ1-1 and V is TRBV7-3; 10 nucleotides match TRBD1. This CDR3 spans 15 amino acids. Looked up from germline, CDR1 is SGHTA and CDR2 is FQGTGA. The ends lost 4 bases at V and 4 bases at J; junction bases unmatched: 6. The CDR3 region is CASSSTGGVGTEAFF. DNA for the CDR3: TGTGCCAGCAGCTCGACAGGGGGCGTCGGCACTGAAGCTTTCTTT.

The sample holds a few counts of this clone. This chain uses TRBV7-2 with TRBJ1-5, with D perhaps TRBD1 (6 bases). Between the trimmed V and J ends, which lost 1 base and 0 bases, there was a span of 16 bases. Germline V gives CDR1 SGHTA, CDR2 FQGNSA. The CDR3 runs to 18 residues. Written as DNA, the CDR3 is TGTGCCAGCAGCTTAGTAGGGGGAGGGACGTATAGCAATCAGCCCCAGCATTTT. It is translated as CASSLVGGGTYSNQPQHF. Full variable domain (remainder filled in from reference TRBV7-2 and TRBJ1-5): GAGVSQSPSNKVTEKGKDVELRCDPISGHTALYWYRQSLGQGLEFLIYFQGNSAPDKSGLPSDRFSAERTGGSVSTLTIQRTQQEDSAVYLCASSLVGGGTYSNQPQHFGDGTRLSIL.

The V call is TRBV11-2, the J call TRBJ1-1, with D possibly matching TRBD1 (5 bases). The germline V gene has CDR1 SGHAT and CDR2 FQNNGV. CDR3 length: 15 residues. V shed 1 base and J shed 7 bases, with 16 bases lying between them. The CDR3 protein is CASSLGGGAGFEAFF. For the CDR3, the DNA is TGTGCCAGCAGCTTAGGAGGAGGGGCCGGGTTTGAAGCTTTCTTT.

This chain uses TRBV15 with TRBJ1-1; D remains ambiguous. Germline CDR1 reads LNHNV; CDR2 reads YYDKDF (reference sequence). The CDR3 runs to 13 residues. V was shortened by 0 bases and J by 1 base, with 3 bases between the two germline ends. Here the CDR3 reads CATSREQNTEAFF. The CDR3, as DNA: TGTGCCACCAGCAGAGAACAGAACACTGAAGCTTTCTTT.

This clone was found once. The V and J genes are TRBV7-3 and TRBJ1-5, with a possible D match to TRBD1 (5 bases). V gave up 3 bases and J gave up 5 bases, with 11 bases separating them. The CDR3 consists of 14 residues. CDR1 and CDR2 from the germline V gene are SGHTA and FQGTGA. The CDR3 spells CASSFRGFHQPQHF. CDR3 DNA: TGTGCCAGCAGCTTCCGGGGGTTTCATCAGCCCCAGCATTTT.